The source of this T cell receptor beta chain is a study of cytomegalovirus exposure and HLA in healthy donors. The germline V gene encodes CDR1 GTSNPN and CDR2 SVGIG (reference sequence). Deletions cut 4 bases from V and 6 bases from J, with 7 bases between. This CDR3 has 12 amino acids. Primers for the PCR totalled 60 Vbeta and 13 Jbeta. Per the original data handling: Approximately 9.9 million shared chains were among the about 80 million unique TCR beta chains that a later analysis counted. Clones were sequenced by immunoSEQ multiplex PCR, and TCRdb holds only the in-frame ones, with some missing. V and J calls and clone size are those listed in that table; D and trimming were worked out from the DNA. This sample has 100,000 to 150,000 clones; roughly 77% occur once, and the top ten carry approximately 6%.

The TCR was taken from a woman aged 40 to 50 in good health and CMV-seropositive. The chain combines TRBV30 with TRBJ1-6; the D is unclear. Specimen: PBMCs. CDR3 in amino acids: CAWKERNSPLHF. The CDR3 DNA is TGTGCCTGGAAAGAGCGTAATTCACCCCTCCACTTT. The full variable domain, its missing parts supplied by reference TRBV30 and TRBJ1-6, is SQTIHQWPATLVQPVGSPLSLECTVEGTSNPNLYWYRQAAGRGLQLLFYSVGIGQISSEVPQNLSASRPQDRQFILSSKKLLLSDSGFYLCAWKERNSPLHFGNGTRLTVT.